The clone carrying this TCR beta chain was seen a few times. What it binds is not known. TCRdb independently ran MiXCR on the 5' RACE reads; one entry per CDR3 protein. The sample records about 800,000 distinct CDR3 sequences, 12% being singletons. The sample originates from a study of CD8 T cells in ankylosing spondylitis. Broader study findings: Characteristic, it appeared, of ankylosing spondylitis blood was a TCR beta motif of several highly homologous variants.

Trimming stripped 1 base from V and 4 bases from J, with 10 bases between. This CDR3 has 13 residues. The V gene's germline CDR1 is DFQATT and CDR2 SNEGSKA (reference sequence). The sequenced sample was blood, either unsorted or a sorted T cell fraction (not recorded which). This sequence joins TRBV20-1 and TRBJ1-2; no reliable D call. The sequence derives from a male donor with ankylosing spondylitis. The CDR3 is CSARVGDPYGYTF. The CDR3 bases are TGCAGTGCTAGAGTAGGAGACCCCTATGGCTACACCTTC.